The clone carrying this T cell receptor beta chain has more than one count but fewer than ten. These data originate in a study of OX40 agonist ivuxolimab in advanced cancers. Profiling relied on immunoSEQ multiplex PCR, and the TCRdb table lists in-frame clones only, not all of them. The sample records 20,000 to 25,000 clones, more than 85% being singletons. V lost 1 base and J 2 bases, leaving 4 bases between the germline ends. The V gene's germline CDR1 is SGHTA and CDR2 FQGTGA. The CDR3 is made up of 13 amino acids. The chain links TRBV7-3 to TRBJ2-3; D gene ambiguous. The sample consisted of CD4+ or CD8+ T cells sorted from blood, taken in a trial of the OX40 agonist ivuxolimab. The receptor was derived from an adult with an advanced solid tumor such as melanoma, head and neck, liver or kidney cancer. The CDR3 region has the DNA TGTGCCAGCAGCTTAATCAACACAGATACGCAGTATTTT. Protein: CASSLINTDTQYF.